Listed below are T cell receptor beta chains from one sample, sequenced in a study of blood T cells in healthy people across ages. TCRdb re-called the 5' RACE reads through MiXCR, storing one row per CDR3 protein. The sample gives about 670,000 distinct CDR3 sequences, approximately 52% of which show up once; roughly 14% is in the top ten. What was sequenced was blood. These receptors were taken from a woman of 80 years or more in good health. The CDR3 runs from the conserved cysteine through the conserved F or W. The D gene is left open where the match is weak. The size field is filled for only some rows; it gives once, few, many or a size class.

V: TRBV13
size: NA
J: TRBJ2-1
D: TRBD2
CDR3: CASSFLTSGERGGQFF
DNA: TGTGCCAGCAGCTTCCTAACTAGCGGGGAACGCGGTGGGCAGTTCTTC

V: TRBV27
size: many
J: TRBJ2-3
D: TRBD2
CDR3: CASSFRPRTSGGGTDTQYF
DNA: TGTGCCAGCAGTTTCCGCCCCCGAACTAGCGGGGGTGGCACAGATACGCAGTATTTT

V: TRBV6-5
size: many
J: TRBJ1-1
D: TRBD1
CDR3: CASSPVGTGRTTEAFF
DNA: TGTGCCAGCAGCCCTGTGGGGACAGGGCGGACCACTGAAGCTTTCTTT

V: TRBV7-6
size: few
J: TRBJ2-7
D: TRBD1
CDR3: CASSLARTGEDDEQYF
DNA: TGTGCCAGCAGCTTAGCTAGGACAGGGGAGGACGATGAGCAGTACTTC

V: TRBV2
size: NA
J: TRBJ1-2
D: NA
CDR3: CASRMGVNYGYTF
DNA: TGTGCCAGCCGAATGGGGGTTAACTATGGCTACACCTTC

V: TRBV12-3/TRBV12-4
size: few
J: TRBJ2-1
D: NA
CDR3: CASSPNRSGKSYNEQFF
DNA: TGTGCCAGCAGCCCGAACCGCTCAGGGAAGTCGTACAATGAGCAGTTCTTC

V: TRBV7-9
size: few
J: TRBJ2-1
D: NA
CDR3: CASNLINNEQFF
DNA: TGTGCCAGCAACTTAATAAACAATGAGCAGTTCTTC

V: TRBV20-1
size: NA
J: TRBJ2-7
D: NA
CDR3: CSARPHGTPGTYEQYF
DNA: TGCAGTGCTAGACCACATGGGACCCCGGGGACCTACGAGCAGTACTTC

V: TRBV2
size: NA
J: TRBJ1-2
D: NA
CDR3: CASRTEGSNGYTF
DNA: TGTGCCAGCAGGACGGAAGGGTCGAATGGCTACACCTTC

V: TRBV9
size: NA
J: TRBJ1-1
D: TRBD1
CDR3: CASSGGPQGENTEAFF
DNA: TGTGCCAGCAGCGGGGGGCCCCAGGGGGAGAACACTGAAGCTTTCTTT

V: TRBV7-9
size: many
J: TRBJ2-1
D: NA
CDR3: CASSLALGGPNEQFF
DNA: TGTGCCAGCAGCTTAGCTCTCGGGGGTCCCAATGAGCAGTTCTTC

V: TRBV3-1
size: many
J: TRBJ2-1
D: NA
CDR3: CASSQSNRENQFF
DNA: TGTGCCAGCAGCCAGTCTAATCGGGAGAACCAGTTCTTC

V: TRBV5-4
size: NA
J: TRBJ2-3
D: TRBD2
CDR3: CASSRSGGNTDTQYF
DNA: TGTGCCAGCAGCCGGAGCGGGGGCAACACAGATACGCAGTATTTT

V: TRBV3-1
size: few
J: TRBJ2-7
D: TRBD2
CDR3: CASSRPGTSVHYEQYF
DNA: TGTGCCAGCAGCCGCCCCGGGACTAGCGTACACTACGAGCAGTACTTC

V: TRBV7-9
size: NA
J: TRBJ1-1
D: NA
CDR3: CACSLGANPNTEAFF
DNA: TGTGCCTGCAGCCTAGGGGCAAACCCCAACACTGAAGCTTTCTTT

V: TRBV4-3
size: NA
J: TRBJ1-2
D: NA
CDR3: CASSQDIGIRDGYTF
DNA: TGCGCCAGCAGCCAAGATATAGGGATACGGGATGGCTACACCTTC

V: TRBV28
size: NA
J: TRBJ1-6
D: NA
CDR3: CASSSGSGLARSPLHF
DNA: TGTGCCAGCAGTTCGGGATCGGGTCTCGCTAGGTCACCCCTCCACTTT

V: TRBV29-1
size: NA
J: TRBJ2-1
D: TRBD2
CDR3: CSVNSLAGGDEQFF
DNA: TGCAGCGTAAATTCGTTAGCGGGGGGGGATGAGCAGTTCTTC

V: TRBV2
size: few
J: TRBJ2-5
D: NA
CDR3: CASSGARSRYF
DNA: TGTGCCAGCAGCGGGGCCCGTTCACGGTACTTC

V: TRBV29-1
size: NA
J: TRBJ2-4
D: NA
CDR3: CSVEEDGRIQYF
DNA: TGCAGCGTTGAAGAGGACGGTCGCATTCAGTACTTC

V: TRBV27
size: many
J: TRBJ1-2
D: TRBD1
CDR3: CASSLFRDSYGYTF
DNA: TGTGCCAGCAGCTTATTCCGGGACAGCTATGGCTACACCTTC

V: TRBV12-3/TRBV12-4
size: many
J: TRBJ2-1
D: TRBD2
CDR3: CASTSWAGVSYNEQFF
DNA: TGTGCCAGCACTTCCTGGGCGGGGGTCTCCTACAATGAGCAGTTCTTC

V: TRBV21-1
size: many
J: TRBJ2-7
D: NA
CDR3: CASSKGTGDRLSSYEQYF
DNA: TGTGCCAGCAGCAAAGGGACAGGGGACCGCCTTAGCTCCTACGAGCAGTACTTC

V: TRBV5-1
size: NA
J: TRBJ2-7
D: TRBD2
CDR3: CASSLVGGGSSYNEQYF
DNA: TGCGCCAGCAGCTTGGTTGGCGGGGGGAGCTCCTACAATGAGCAGTACTTC

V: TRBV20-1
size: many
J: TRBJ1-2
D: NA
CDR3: CSAYVLGGTSNYGYTF
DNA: TGCAGTGCTTACGTTCTGGGGGGTACTTCCAACTATGGCTACACCTTC